The sequence of this T cell receptor beta chain was determined in a study of T-cell memory formation after mild COVID-19 (dated by TCRdb to the early 2020s). General notes on the study: TCR sequence clusters from the two donors were largely donor specific. T-cell clones expanding and contracting after mild COVID-19 in two donors were tracked by longitudinal TCRalpha and TCRbeta repertoire sequencing. Two young, previously healthy adult volunteers, one female and one male, were included in the cohort. Paper-wide results and their limitations: Clones contracting from day 15 to 85 had balanced CD4/CD8 phenotypes, while a second wave expanding from day 15 to 37 was biased towards CD4+. Contracting CD4+ clones were located mainly in the CM and EM memory subsets, whereas CD8+ clones were found to be enriched in EMRA. Only a couple of mild cases were covered in the study, and larger cohorts including severe cases with pre-infection samples were considered necessary. Whether the second-wave clones peaking on day 37 were SARS-CoV-2 specific was not confirmed. The detection of some responding clones in pre-infection memory suggests that pre-existing cross-reactive memory T cells joined the SARS-CoV-2 response.

This clonotype was recorded many times. Its antigen is currently not known. The record has no base qualities; no much larger clone is one base away. These reads were obtained on an Illumina NovaSeq 6000. TCRalpha and TCRbeta cDNA libraries were built by 5'RACE with constant-segment primers, adding sample barcodes and unique molecular identifiers. Trizol reagent was used to extract RNA from every sample. The libraries were amplified in two PCR steps, and the second step added a second sample barcode and Illumina TruSeq adapters. Libraries were sequenced on an Illumina NovaSeq with 2 x 150 bp paired-end reads. The authors' pipeline ran thus. The reads were demultiplexed and collapsed into UMI-guided consensus sequences using migec v1.2.7. Using mixcr v2.1.11, UMI consensuses were aligned to TRA and TRB V and J templates and then assembled into clonotypes. Clonotypes were classified as expanded or contracted when called significant by both edgeR and NoisET, with noise models trained on biological replicates. For edgeR calls, the cutoffs were a false discovery rate-adjusted p below 0.01 and a log2 fold-change threshold of 1. PCA with hierarchical clustering of max-normalized trajectories of the 1000 most abundant clonotypes was used as exploratory dynamics analysis. Separately sequenced CD4+ and CD8+ repertoires were used to assign the CD4 or CD8 phenotype of responding clones. Using fastp trimming at Q25 and MiXCR clonotype assembly, TCRdb reanalyzed the public sequencing data and kept in-frame beta chains. CDR3 protein duplicates are merged, each entry listing the most common genes and DNA. The V and J calls reflect TCRdb's pipeline rather than the authors' work. Recorded for this sample are fewer than 400,000 distinct CDR3 sequences; about an eighth of them occurred a single time. The ten biggest clones cover about a fifth of the sample.

PBMCs were isolated by Ficoll-Paque density gradient centrifugation. The CDR3, from cysteine to phenylalanine, totals 16 residues. The kept DNA is CDR3 alone, 48 bases in frame from the first base. From a lookup of the germline V gene, CDR1 and CDR2 are SGHRS and YFSETQ. Trimming leaves V shorter by 2 bases and J shorter by 2 bases, with the junction holding 8 bases beyond the gene matches. The receptor was derived from a man younger than 35 who had mild COVID-19 (a few samples of this study predate the infection). The sample titles of this study are shuffled in the database, so cell type and time point are left out; the donor was told from shared clones. The rearranged chain carries TRBV5-1 and TRBJ2-3; 7 of the junction bases match TRBD2. Sequenced: PBMCs or a T cell subset sorted from them (not recorded which). The DNA reads as follows: TGCGCCAGCAGCTTCGGATCTAGCGGACTCACAGATACGCAGTATTTT. This is translated as CASSFGSSGLTDTQYF. Supplemented by the reference TRBV5-1 and TRBJ2-3 proteins around the CDR3, the complete variable domain is KAGVTQTPRYLIKTRGQQVTLSCSPISGHRSVSWYQQTPGQGLQFLFEYFSETQRNKGNFPGRFSGRQFSNSRSEMNVSTLELGDSALYLCASSFGSSGLTDTQYFGPGTRLTVL.